Sequencing of this TCR beta chain was carried out in a study of cytomegalovirus exposure and HLA in healthy donors (dated by TCRdb to about 2017). About the study as a whole: An earlier analysis of approximately 640 of the donors reported roughly 270 Gb of sequence data and 100 million to 130 million unique TCR beta sequences from 150 million to 200 million T cells. To study patterns of TCR occurrence, a later analysis re-analyzed previously published TCR beta repertoires from 666 donors and added high-resolution HLA genotyping. Genome-wide SNP genotypes for about 60% of the roughly 670 donors were used in a later genetic analysis, which treated that subset as a discovery cohort. On average, 235,054 unique TCR beta nucleotide sequences were sequenced per donor among some 420 genotyped donors of the cohort, with roughly 18% of those sequences being non-productive. Rather than drawing on any new phenotypic data, the later analysis identified candidate immune exposures from TCR beta sequences and the way those sequences occurred across donors. Around 330 gigabases of sequencing data and around 85 million unique TCR sequences made up an early release that covered several hundred HLA-typed donors. Donor age, sex, ethnicity and CMV serostatus were compiled together with the repertoire data. A separate validation cohort of about 110 different subjects was used in addition to the roughly 670-subject first cohort. Both class I and class II loci were covered by HLA typing, at four-digit resolution. The aim of the study was to test whether cataloging public T cell receptors could identify signatures of past pathogen exposure. The number of typed donors differed by locus: about 629-630 for A, B, C, DRB1 and DQB1; approximately 530 for DQA1; approximately 600 for DPA1; and around 490 for DPB1. The study combined high-throughput TCR immunosequencing, statistical association of individual TCRs with disease status, and machine learning to predict cytomegalovirus infection status. To decide whether each TCR beta V gene segment behaved as functional or pseudogenic, an earlier analysis of some 570 of the donors relied on high-throughput TCR beta sequencing. All discovery cohort repertoires had been generated using a single sequencing platform. The study used immunosequencing to profile the T cell repertoires of some 600 subjects and linked those repertoires to cytomegalovirus serostatus. Five DR-DQ haplotypes were treated as single units for association and clustering because of strong linkage in the cohort. Of the 300 to 500 genotyped donors, roughly 80% were placed in the genetic ancestry cluster associated with self-reported Caucasian donors.

In total, roughly 710 healthy bone marrow donors made up the cohort. Cohort members were all nominally healthy when sampled, although unrecorded immune exposures were likely present. The donor tested CMV seronegative, placing the donor among the 350 or so seronegative members of the cohort. A peripheral blood sample was provided by each donor, and peripheral blood mononuclear cells were used for TCR beta sequencing. Genomic DNA extraction from the blood cell samples was performed with the Qiagen DNeasy Blood Extraction Kit. Findings and caveats that apply to the study as a whole: In a later analysis, most CMV-associated TCR beta chains were found to appear HLA-restricted, with HLA associations seemingly driven largely by CMV exposure. V-gene and J-gene trimming of TCR beta chains was associated with a missense DCLRE1C variant in a later genetic analysis, and the association was replicated in an independent cohort. In vitro tests confirmed that a few of the cytomegalovirus-associated TCR beta chains recognize cytomegalovirus antigens. A later analysis found that HLA-associated TCR beta chains were more clonally expanded and had lower generation probabilities than equally common non-associated chains. Strong co-occurrence of HLA alleles, especially DR and DQ, made assigning TCR associations to individual alleles difficult. In a later analysis, about 17,000 TCR beta sequences were associated with specific HLA alleles at a false discovery rate of 0.05. According to the authors, the approach could potentially be generalized to other disease states and immunological phenotypes. A further reported finding was that TCR beta sequences accurately predicted the HLA-A and HLA-B alleles for most subjects in the first cohort. In a later genetic analysis, fewer N-insertions in productive TCRs were reported among donors in an Asian-associated ancestry cluster than the roughly 670-donor mean. In the study, around 160 TCR beta chains were listed as associated with cytomegalovirus. A cluster of highly shared sequence variants was judged likely to represent a technical artifact of the sequencing pipeline. Sequencing depth was assumed to be roughly uniform across donors in the presence/absence analyses, though that assumption may not hold. In both the original and validation cohorts, the classifier was reported to diagnose cytomegalovirus status with high specificity and sensitivity. Because the 87-base-pair reads could not distinguish some IMGT-functional V segments, including TRBV6-2 and TRBV6-3, those segments were excluded. HLA typing was unavailable for some donors at each locus, so association tests used only the typed subset. Across donors, most TCR sequences were observed very rarely, whereas some public TCRs were present in many individuals. Broadly in line with IMGT annotations, most TCR beta V segments showed up in productive rearrangements about 87% or about 30% of the time in an earlier analysis of a few hundred of the donors. Immune exposure information for the cohort was limited to CMV serostatus. According to a later analysis, parvovirus B19, influenza, CMV and Epstein-Barr virus appeared linked to several top co-occurrence clusters. Because counts were too low, more than 15 rarely observed V segments, including chromosome 9 orphons, were left out of the earlier analysis of over 550 of the donors. Only TCR beta chains were sequenced in this cohort, and the absence of alpha or paired-chain data limited detectable features. A later analysis found that TCR association rates varied across HLA loci, with DRB1 alleles showing the most associated TCRs and HLA-C alleles the fewest. Linkage disequilibrium might explain the correlated functional status among segregating V segments, but an unknown experimental factor could not be excluded.

The protocol used for the library was the immunoSEQ multiplex PCR assay. The multiplex PCR relied on a mix of 60 forward primers for TCR Vbeta segments and 13 reverse primers for TCR Jbeta segments. Amplification of the CDR3 region of rearranged TCR beta genes was performed with a multiplex PCR assay on genomic DNA. The amplified TCR beta libraries were sequenced on the Illumina HiSeq System as 87-base-pair reads. The source study handled its data this way. Across the 600 to 700 repertoires, a later analysis counted tens of millions of unique TCR beta chains, 8.5 million to 12 million of which were shared by at least two donors. To remove PCR and sequencing errors, raw reads were error-corrected and collapsed into unique sequences using a nearest-neighbor algorithm that merged closely related sequences. V, D and J gene segments were assigned by aligning CDR3 sequences to IMGT reference sequences. Each retained sequence needed at least a six-nucleotide match to both a V gene segment and a J gene segment. Rearrangements were classified as productive when the CDR3 lacked stop codons and remained in frame with V and J, and all other rearrangements were classified as non-productive. CDR3 was defined according to IMGT convention as the region running from the second conserved V-encoded cysteine to the conserved J-encoded phenylalanine. The earlier analysis of fewer than 700 of the donors excluded sequences that lacked an unambiguous match to a single V gene segment. An earlier analysis of 587 of the donors called V segments functional above 56.7% productive rearrangements and segregating when the between-donor standard deviation exceeded 5%. A statistical classification framework was built for diagnosing cytomegalovirus status from the catalog of TCR beta chain sequences. In a later analysis, V and J genes were assigned by comparing TCR nucleotide sequences against IMGT/GENE-DB human TR gene sequences. In a later analysis, CDR3 sequences and most-parsimonious VDJ recombination scenarios were assigned using the TCRdist pipeline. In a later analysis, each TCR beta chain was defined by its CDR3 amino acid sequence together with its V-gene family, and reads without a unique V-gene family were excluded. As a way to deal with suspected cross-contamination and a sequencing artifact, a later analysis dropped over 550 nucleotide sequences that were highly shared and had low generation probability. For each public chain, a later analysis derived a clonal expansion index from normalized ranks of inferred template counts within each repertoire. A later analysis computed generation probabilities with a VDJ recombination model fitted to out-of-frame rearrangements, and checked the results against IGoR. In a later analysis, TCR-TCR, TCR-HLA and TCR-CMV co-occurrence was scored with hypergeometric tests, and a repertoire-size bias correction was applied to TCR pairs. To estimate false discovery rates, a later analysis permuted the HLA or CMV assignments 20 times. In a later analysis, co-occurring TCRs were grouped using DBSCAN, and TCRdist sequence similarity was added for clustering within HLA-allele-positive subsets. Co-occurrence clustering excluded repertoires with fewer than 30,000 or more than 120,000 public chains, plus five with anomalous nucleotide sharing. TCRdb mirrors the immuneACCESS table, restricted to in-frame sequences. Some clones are absent from its copies; in checked studies, under half trace to an unresolved V gene, and the reason for the others is unknown. V and J calls and clone size follow that table, whereas D and trimming were derived from the DNA. The sample table lists 150,000 to 200,000 clones, 76% of them with a count of one. Under 2% of the sample lies in the top ten.

To note about this clone: Its target antigen remains unknown. No clone much larger than this one lies a single base away; base qualities are absent.

The CDR3 holds 13 amino acids from the cysteine to the phenylalanine. Only the CDR3 DNA stays, 39 bases, in frame from base 1. The germline V gene specifies MNHEY as CDR1 and SVGAGI as CDR2. Trimming costs V 6 bases and J 8 bases, and their ends lie 13 bases apart. This sequence was found in a man between 18 and 35 years old in good health and CMV-seronegative. Material: PBMCs. The chain links TRBV6-5 with TRBJ1-4; perhaps TRBD1 is the D gene, with 6 bases matching. The CDR3 region reads CASRGTSQEKLFF. The base sequence is TGTGCCAGCAGGGGGACAAGTCAGGAAAAACTGTTTTTT.